A selection of T cell receptor beta chains follows, all from one sample in a study of shared clonotypes between healthy human individuals. Only in-frame clones appear in the TCRdb table, and some are missing; sequencing was by immunoSEQ multiplex PCR. The sample has approximately 2,200,000 clones; about 92% are singletons. The specimen sequenced was naive CD8+ T cells from PBMCs. The receptors stem from a man in his late teens or twenties in good health. Some clones in this sample may be carry-over from other donors' samples. The CDR3 runs from the conserved cysteine through the conserved F or W. Each record gives: D gene, J gene, clone size, CDR3 length, V gene, CDR3 protein, CDR3 DNA. D genes are given only for firm matches. Not every row has a clone size; where given, it reads once, few, many or a size class.

>NA|TRBJ2-1|once|18|TRBV7-9
CASSLVGSPGGSYNEQFF
TGTGCCAGCAGCTTAGTGGGCAGCCCGGGTGGGTCCTACAATGAGCAGTTCTTC
>NA|TRBJ1-1|NA|14|TRBV19
CASKEGSMNTEAFF
TGTGCCAGTAAGGAGGGGTCCATGAACACTGAAGCTTTCTTT
>NA|TRBJ1-2|NA|15|TRBV6-6
CASSYVGAPNDGYTF
TGTGCCAGCAGTTACGTCGGGGCCCCAAACGATGGCTACACCTTC
>NA|TRBJ1-1|few|13|TRBV6-5
CASSYGPGTEAFF
TGTGCCAGCAGTTACGGACCGGGCACTGAAGCTTTCTTT
>NA|TRBJ1-2|NA|13|TRBV27
CASSFSASYGYTF
TGTGCCAGCAGTTTTTCGGCGTCTTATGGCTACACCTTC
>NA|TRBJ1-1|few|14|TRBV27
CASSLTVANTEAFF
TGTGCCAGCAGCCTGACTGTAGCGAACACTGAAGCTTTCTTT
>NA|TRBJ2-1|NA|15|TRBV7-9
CASSLDRSPSNEQFF
TGTGCCAGCAGCTTAGACAGGTCCCCATCCAATGAGCAGTTCTTC
>NA|TRBJ2-2|NA|16|TRBV5-1
CASSYDRGGWSGELFF
TGCGCCAGCAGCTACGACCGCGGTGGTTGGTCCGGGGAGCTGTTTTTT
>NA|TRBJ2-7|once|15|TRBV2
CASETFGQGPYEQYF
TGTGCCAGCGAGACCTTTGGGCAGGGACCCTACGAGCAGTACTTC
>NA|TRBJ2-3|NA|16|TRBV11-2
CASSSGKTGAWDTQYF
TGTGCCAGCAGCTCCGGGAAAACCGGGGCCTGGGATACGCAGTATTTT
>NA|TRBJ2-1|NA|15|TRBV19
CASSPVGGYYNEQFF
TGTGCCAGTAGTCCGGTTGGGGGGTACTACAATGAGCAGTTCTTC
>NA|TRBJ1-5|NA|14|TRBV6-6
CASSPGGSNQPQHF
TGTGCCAGCAGCCCCGGGGGCAGCAATCAGCCCCAGCATTTT